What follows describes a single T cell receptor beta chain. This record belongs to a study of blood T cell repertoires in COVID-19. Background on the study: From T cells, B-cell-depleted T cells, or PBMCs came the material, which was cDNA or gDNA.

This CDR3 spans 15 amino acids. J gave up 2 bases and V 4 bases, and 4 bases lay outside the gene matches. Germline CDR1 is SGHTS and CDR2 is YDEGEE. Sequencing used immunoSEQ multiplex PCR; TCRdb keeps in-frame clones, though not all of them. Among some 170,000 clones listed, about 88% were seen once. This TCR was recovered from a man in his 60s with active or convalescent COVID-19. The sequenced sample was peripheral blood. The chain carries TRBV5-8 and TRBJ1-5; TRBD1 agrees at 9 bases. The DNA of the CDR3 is TGTGCCAGCAGCCTAAGGACAGGGGGCAATCAGCCCCAGCATTTT. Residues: CASSLRTGGNQPQHF.